This TCR beta chain comes out of a study of monozygotic twins with inflammatory bowel disease. Notes on the study in general: IBD-affected twins scored below their healthy co-twins in TCRbeta diversity (inverse Simpson).

The total RNA came straight from whole blood, and T cells were not sorted beforehand. The length of the CDR3 is 15 residues. Germline CDR1 and CDR2: SGHRS and YFSETQ. cDNA for TCRalpha and TCRbeta was amplified by nested PCRs of around 15 then approximately 9 cycles. Reanalyzing the 5' RACE reads, TCRdb keeps one entry per CDR3 protein, without DNA. Listed are some 190,000 distinct CDR3 sequences; roughly 7.5% falls within the top ten. With regard to this clonotype: The antigen is unknown.

Material for sequencing was blood. The chain combines TRBV5-1 with TRBJ2-7. The clonotype originates from a human donor with ulcerative colitis or Crohn's disease, or a healthy co-twin of an affected twin (not recorded which). CDR3 region: CASSLAPSLPYEQYF.